This T cell receptor beta chain comes out of a study of a mutant IDH1 vaccine in newly diagnosed glioma. Background on the study: Vaccination was launched 4-6 weeks after radiotherapy alone, or with temozolomide cycles.

This table comes from immunoSEQ multiplex PCR, and its TCRdb copy is limited to in-frame clones, with some not included. The sample has 25,000 to 30,000 clones, around three quarters seen once. This clone was observed a handful of times. The antigen remains undetermined. Time point described: week 35, safety follow-up. Each vaccine dose was 300 ug of mutant IDH1 20-mer peptide, with topical imiquimod. General observations from the study: Of all patients, under 95% showed vaccine-induced immune responses.

This CDR3 is 13 amino acids long. V gave up 4 bases and J gave up 14 bases, with 21 bases separating them. CDR1 and CDR2 (germline): SGHDT, YYEEEE. The chain uses TRBV5-6 and TRBJ1-1; possibly TRBD1 for D (6 bases). The clonotype originates from a man aged 50-60 years with glioma. The sequencing used PBMCs, collected from a glioma patient whose treatment included an IDH1 peptide vaccine. CDR3 DNA sequence: TGTGCCAGCAGCCCTACTTCACAGGGATCGGTCTTCTTT. Encoded protein: CASSPTSQGSVFF.